Given below is one T cell receptor beta chain in context. Indicated treatment: around 19 received Ad26.COV2.S at low or high dose, single or two shots; several received placebo; per-sample allocation not given. Each sample was drawn 63 days after the first injection (of vaccine or placebo). The data were produced by immunoSEQ multiplex PCR, yet TCRdb's version contains in-frame clones alone and is incomplete. This sample yields hundreds of thousands of clones, of which 89% are seen a single time; roughly 1.5% belongs to the top ten. This entry belongs to a study of Ad26.COV2.S vaccination and SARS-CoV-2 variants. Study background: A participant enrolled in the COV1001 Ad26.COV2.S trial arm provided the sample. Ad26.COV2.S, an intramuscular injection, was given once or twice 56 days apart.

Germline-derived CDR1 and CDR2 are MNHNY and SVGAGI (reference sequence). This CDR3 is built from 16 residues. V lost 0 bases to trimming and J lost 8 bases, with 16 bases between them. The origin of this receptor is a person aged 18-60 years who received the Ad26.COV2.S COVID-19 vaccine or a placebo. The rearrangement joins TRBV6-6 to TRBJ1-4; D unclear. Sequencing used peripheral blood, obtained in a trial of Ad26.COV2.S vaccine versus placebo. The CDR3 loop is CASSYSVSGLGEKLFF. In DNA form, the CDR3 reads TGTGCCAGCAGTTACTCGGTCTCAGGCCTGGGGGAAAAACTGTTTTTT.